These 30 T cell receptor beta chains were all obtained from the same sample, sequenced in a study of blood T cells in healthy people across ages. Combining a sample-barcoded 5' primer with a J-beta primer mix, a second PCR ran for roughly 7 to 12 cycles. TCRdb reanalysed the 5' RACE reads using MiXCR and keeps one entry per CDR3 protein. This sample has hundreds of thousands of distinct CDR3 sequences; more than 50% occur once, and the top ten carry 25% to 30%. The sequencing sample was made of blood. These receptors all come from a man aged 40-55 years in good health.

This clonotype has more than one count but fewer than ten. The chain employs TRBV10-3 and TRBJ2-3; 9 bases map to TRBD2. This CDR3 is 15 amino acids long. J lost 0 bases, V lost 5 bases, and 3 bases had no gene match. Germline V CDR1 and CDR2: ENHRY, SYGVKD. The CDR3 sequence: CAISTTSGSTDTQYF. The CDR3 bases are TGTGCCATCAGTACCACTAGCGGGAGCACAGATACGCAGTATTTT.

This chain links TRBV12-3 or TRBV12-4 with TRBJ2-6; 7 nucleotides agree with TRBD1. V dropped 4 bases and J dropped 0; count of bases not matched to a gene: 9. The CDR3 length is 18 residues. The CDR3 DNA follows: TGTGCCAGCAGTTGGAACAGGGGCTCCATCTCTGGGGCCAACGTCCTGACTTTC. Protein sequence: CASSWNRGSISGANVLTF.

DNA of the CDR3: TGTGCCAGCAGCCGGGACAGGACTTCACCACCCCTCCACTTT. Translating gives CASSRDRTSPPLHF. This chain uses TRBV28 with TRBJ1-6, with 8 bases fitting TRBD1. The V gene end was trimmed by 6 bases and the J gene end by 11 bases; junction bases not matched to a gene: 9. The CDR3 sequence is 14 residues long. Germline V CDR1 and CDR2: MDHEN, SYDVKM.

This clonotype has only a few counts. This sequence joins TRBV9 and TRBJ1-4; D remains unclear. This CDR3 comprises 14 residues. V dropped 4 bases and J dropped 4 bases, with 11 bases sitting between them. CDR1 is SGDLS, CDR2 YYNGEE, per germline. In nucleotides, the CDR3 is TGTGCCAGCAGCAATAGTTGGGATAATGAAAAACTGTTTTTT. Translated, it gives CASSNSWDNEKLFF.

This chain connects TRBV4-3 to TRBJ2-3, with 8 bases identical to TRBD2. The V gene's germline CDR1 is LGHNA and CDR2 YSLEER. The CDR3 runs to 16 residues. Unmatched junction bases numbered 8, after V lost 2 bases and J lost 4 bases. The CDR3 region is CASSQNSGISPDTQYF. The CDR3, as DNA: TGCGCCAGCAGCCAAAATAGCGGGATTAGCCCAGATACGCAGTATTTT.

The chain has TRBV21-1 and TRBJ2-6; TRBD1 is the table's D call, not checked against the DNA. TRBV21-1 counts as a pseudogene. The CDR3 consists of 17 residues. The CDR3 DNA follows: TGTGCCAGCAGCACCACCCGAAGGGGATCTGGGGCCAACGTCCTGACTTTC. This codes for CASSTTRRGSGANVLTF.

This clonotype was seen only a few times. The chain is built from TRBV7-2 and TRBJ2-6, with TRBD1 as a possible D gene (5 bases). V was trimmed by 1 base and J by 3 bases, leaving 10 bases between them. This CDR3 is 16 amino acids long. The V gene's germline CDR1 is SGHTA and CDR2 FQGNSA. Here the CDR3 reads CASSLDRLDGANVLTF. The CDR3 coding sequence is TGTGCCAGCAGCTTAGACAGGCTCGATGGGGCCAACGTCCTGACTTTC.

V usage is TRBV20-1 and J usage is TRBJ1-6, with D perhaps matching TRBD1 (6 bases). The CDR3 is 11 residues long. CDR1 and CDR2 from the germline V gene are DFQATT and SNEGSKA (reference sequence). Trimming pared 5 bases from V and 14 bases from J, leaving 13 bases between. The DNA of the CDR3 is TGCAGTGCTCAGGACAGACGAACCCTCCACTTT. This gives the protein CSAQDRRTLHF.

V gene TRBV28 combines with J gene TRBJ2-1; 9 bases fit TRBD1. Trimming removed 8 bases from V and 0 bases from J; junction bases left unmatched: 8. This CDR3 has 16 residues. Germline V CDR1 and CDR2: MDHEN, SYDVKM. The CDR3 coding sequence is TGTGCCAGCGAGGGGCCGGGACAGGGCTCCTACAATGAGCAGTTCTTC. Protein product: CASEGPGQGSYNEQFF. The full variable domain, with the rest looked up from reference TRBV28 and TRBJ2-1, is DVKVTQSSRYLVKRTGEKVFLECVQDMDHENMFWYRQDPGLGLRLIYFSYDVKMKEKGDIPEGYSVSREKKERFSLILESASTNQTSMYLCASEGPGQGSYNEQFFGPGTRLTVL.

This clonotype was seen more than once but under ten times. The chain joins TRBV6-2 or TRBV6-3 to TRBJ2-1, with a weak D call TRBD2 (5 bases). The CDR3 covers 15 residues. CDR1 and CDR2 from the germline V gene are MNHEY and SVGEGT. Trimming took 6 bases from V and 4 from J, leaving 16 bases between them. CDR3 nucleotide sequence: TGTGCCAGCAGCCCACCTGGACTTGGATACAATGAGCAGTTCTTC. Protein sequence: CASSPPGLGYNEQFF.

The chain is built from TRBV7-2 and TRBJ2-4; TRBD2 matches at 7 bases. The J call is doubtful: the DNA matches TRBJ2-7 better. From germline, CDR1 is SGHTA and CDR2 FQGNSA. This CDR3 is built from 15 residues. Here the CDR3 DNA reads TGTGCCAGCAGCTTAGTAGGGCGGGAGTACTACGAGCAGTACTTC. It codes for CASSLVGREYYEQYF.

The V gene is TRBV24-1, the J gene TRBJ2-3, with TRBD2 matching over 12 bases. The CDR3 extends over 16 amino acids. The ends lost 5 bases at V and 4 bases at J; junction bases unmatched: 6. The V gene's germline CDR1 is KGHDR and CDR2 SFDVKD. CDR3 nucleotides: TGTGCCACCAGTGTCCCACTAGCGGGAGGTTCAGATACGCAGTATTTT. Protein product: CATSVPLAGGSDTQYF.

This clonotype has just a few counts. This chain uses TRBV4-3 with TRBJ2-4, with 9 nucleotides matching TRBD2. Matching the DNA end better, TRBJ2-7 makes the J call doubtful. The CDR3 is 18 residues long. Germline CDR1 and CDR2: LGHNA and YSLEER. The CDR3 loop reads CASSQDDPAGGPTYEQYF. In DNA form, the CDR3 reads TGCGCCAGCAGCCAAGATGATCCAGCGGGAGGTCCCACCTACGAGCAGTACTTC.

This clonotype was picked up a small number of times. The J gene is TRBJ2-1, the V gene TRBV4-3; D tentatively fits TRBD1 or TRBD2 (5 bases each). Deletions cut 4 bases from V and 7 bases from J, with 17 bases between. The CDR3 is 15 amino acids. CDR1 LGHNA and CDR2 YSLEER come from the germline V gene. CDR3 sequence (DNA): TGCGCCAGCAGCCCCGGGACGGGGCTGGAGAATGAGCAGTTCTTC. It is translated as CASSPGTGLENEQFF.

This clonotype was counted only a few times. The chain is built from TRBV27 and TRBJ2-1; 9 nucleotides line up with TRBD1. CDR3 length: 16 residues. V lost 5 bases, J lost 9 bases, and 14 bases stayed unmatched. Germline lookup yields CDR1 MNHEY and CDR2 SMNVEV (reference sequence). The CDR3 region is CASSRPGTGLVSEQFF. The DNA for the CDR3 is TGTGCCAGCAGTCGCCCCGGGACAGGGCTGGTGAGTGAGCAGTTCTTC.

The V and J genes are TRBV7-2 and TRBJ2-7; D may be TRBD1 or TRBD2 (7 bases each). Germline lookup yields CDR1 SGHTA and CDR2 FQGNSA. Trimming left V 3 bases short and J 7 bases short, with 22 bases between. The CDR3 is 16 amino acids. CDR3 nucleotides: TGTGCCAGCAGCTTGGGATCAGGGGGGGCCTACAATGAGCAGTACTTC. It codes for CASSLGSGGAYNEQYF.

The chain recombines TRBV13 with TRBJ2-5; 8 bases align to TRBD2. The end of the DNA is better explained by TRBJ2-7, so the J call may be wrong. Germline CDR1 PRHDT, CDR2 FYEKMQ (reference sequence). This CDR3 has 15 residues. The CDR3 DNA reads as TGTGCCAGCAGCACGGGGGGGCGCCTTGTGGGCGAGCAGTACTTC. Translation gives CASSTGGRLVGEQYF.

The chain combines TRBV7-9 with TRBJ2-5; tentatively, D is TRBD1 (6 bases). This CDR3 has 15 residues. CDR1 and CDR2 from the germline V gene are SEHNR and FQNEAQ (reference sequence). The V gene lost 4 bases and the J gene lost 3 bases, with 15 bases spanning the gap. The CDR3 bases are TGTGCCAGCAGCTCTGGGACACGCATGAAAGAGACCCAGTACTTC. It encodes CASSSGTRMKETQYF.

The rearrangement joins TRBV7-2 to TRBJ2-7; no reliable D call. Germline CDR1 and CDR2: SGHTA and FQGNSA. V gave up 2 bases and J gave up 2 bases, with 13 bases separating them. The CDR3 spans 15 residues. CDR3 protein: CASSLSRQNTYEQYF. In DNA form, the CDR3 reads TGTGCCAGCAGCTTATCCAGGCAGAATACCTACGAGCAGTACTTC.

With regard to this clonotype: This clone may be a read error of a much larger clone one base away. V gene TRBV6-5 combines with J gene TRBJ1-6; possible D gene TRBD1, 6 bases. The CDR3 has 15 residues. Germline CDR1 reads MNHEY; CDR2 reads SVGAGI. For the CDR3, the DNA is TGTGGCAGCAGTTATAAGGACAGTCCAAATTCACCCCTCCACTTT. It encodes CGSSYKDSPNSPLHF.

CDR3 amino acids: CASSPAQPNYGYTF. CDR3 DNA: TGTGCCAGCTCACCGGCCCAACCTAACTATGGCTACACCTTC. This chain connects TRBV18 to TRBJ1-2; the D is unclear. In germline, CDR1 is KGHSH, CDR2 LQKENI. V was cut by 3 bases and J by 0 bases, with 8 bases left in between. CDR3 length: 14 residues.

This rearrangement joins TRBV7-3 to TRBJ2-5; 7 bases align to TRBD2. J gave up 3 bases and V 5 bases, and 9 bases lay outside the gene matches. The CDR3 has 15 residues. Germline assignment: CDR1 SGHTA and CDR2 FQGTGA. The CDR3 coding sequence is TGTGCCAGCAGCCCCCACGGAGCGGGAAAAGAGACCCAGTACTTC. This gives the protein CASSPHGAGKETQYF.

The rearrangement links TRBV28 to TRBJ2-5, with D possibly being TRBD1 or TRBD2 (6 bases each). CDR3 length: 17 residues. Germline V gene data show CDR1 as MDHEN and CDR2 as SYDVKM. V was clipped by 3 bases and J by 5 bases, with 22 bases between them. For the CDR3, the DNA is TGTGCCAGCAGTTTGCCCCCGGACAGTTGGAGGGAGGAGACCCAGTACTTC. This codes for CASSLPPDSWREETQYF.

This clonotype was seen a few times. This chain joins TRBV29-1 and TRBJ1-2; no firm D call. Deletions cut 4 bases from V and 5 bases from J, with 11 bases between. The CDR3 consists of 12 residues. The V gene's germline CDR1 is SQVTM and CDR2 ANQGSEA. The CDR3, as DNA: TGCAGCGTTGCCGCAGGCTCATATGGCTACACCTTC. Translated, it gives CSVAAGSYGYTF. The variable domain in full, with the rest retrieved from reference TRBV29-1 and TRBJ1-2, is SAVISQKPSRDICQRGTSLTIQCQVDSQVTMMFWYRQQPGQSLTLIATANQGSEATYESGFVIDKFPISRPNLTFSTLTVSNMSPEDSSIYLCSVAAGSYGYTFGSGTRLTVV.

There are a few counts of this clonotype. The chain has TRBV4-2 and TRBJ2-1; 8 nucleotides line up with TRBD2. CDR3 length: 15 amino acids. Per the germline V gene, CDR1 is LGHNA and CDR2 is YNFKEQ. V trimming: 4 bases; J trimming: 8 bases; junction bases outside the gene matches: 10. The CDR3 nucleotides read TGTGCCAGCAGCCCCGCGGGGGGCCCGTCCTATGAGCAGTTCTTC. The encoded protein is CASSPAGGPSYEQFF.

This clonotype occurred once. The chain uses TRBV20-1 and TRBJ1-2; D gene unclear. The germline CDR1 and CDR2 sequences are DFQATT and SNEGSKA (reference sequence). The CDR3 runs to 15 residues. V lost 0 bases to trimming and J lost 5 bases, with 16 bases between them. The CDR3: CSARDLVREEYGYTF. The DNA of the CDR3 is TGCAGTGCTAGAGATCTCGTACGGGAGGAATATGGCTACACCTTC.

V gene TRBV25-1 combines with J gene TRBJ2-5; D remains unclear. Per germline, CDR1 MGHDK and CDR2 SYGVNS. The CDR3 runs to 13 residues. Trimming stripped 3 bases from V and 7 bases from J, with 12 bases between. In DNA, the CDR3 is TGTGCCAGCAGTGACCATTCAGTGGGGACCCAGTACTTC. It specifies CASSDHSVGTQYF.

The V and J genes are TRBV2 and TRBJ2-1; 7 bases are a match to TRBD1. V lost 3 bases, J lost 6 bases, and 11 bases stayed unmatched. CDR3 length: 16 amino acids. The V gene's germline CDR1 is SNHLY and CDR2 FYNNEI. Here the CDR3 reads CASSEVGGPLANEQFF. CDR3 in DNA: TGTGCCAGCAGTGAGGTAGGGGGCCCCCTGGCCAATGAGCAGTTCTTC.

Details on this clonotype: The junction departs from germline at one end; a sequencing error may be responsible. The CDR3 DNA follows: TGTGCCAGCAGCCAGGGTGGCGGGAGATACAATGAGCAGTGCTTC. Translating it yields CASSQGGGRYNEQCF. The rearrangement joins TRBV7-3 to TRBJ2-1; 7 nucleotides agree with TRBD2. CDR1 is SGHTA and CDR2 is FQGTGA in the germline V gene. The CDR3 is made up of 15 amino acids.

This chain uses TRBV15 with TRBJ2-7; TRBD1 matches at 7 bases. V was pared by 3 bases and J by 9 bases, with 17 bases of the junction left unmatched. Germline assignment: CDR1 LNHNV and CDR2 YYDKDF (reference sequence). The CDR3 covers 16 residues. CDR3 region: CATSSGRGLPKWGQYF. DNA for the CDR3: TGTGCCACCAGCAGTGGAAGGGGGCTCCCAAAATGGGGGCAGTACTTC.